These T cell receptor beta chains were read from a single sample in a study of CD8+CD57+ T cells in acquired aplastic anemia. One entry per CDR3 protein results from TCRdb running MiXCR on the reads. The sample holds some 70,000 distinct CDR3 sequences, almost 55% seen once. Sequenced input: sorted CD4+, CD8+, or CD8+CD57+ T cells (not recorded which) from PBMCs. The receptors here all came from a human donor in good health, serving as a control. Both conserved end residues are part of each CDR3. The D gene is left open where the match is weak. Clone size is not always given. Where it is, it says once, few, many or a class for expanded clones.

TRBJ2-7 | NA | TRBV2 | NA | TGTGCCAGCAGTACAACCTACGAGCAGTACTTC | CASSTTYEQYF
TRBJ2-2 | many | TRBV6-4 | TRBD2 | TGTGCCAGCAGTCTAGCGGAAAACACCGGGGAGCTGTTTTTT | CASSLAENTGELFF
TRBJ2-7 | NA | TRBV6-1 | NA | TGTGCCAGCAGTGACCACAGCTACGAGCAGTACTTC | CASSDHSYEQYF
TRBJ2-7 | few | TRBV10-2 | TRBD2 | TGCGCCAGCAGTGCCCCACTAGCGGGCGCCTACGAGCAGTACTTC | CASSAPLAGAYEQYF
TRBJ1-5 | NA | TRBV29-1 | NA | TGCAGCGTTGGGGACAGCAATCAGCCCCAGCATTTT | CSVGDSNQPQHF
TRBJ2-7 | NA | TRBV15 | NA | TGTGCCGCCAGCAGTCCAGATTCCTACGAGCAGTACTTC | CAASSPDSYEQYF
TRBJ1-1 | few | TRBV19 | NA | TGTGCCAGTAGTCTAGGGACTAACACTGAAGCTTTCTTT | CASSLGTNTEAFF
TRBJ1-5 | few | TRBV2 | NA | TGTGCCAGCAGTGCCAATAGCAATCAGCCCCAGCATTTT | CASSANSNQPQHF
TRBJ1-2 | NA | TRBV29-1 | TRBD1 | TGCAGCGTTGAAGGAGCGCAGGGGGCGCCGGACTACACCTTC | CSVEGAQGAPDYTF
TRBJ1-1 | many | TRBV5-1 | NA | TGCGCCAGCAGCAAATGGGGGCAGGGAGACACTGAAGCTTTCTTT | CASSKWGQGDTEAFF
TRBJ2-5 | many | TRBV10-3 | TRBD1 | TGTGCCATCAGTGACCCAAGGGGACAGGCTCAAGAGACCCAGTACTTC | CAISDPRGQAQETQYF
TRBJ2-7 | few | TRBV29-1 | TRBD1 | TGCAGCGTTGAAGTAGGACAGGGGTACGAGCAGTACTTC | CSVEVGQGYEQYF
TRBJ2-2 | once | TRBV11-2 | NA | TGTGCCAGCAGCCTCGGGGGTAGAATGTTTTTT | CASSLGGRMFF
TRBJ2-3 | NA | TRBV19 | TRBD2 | TGTGCCAGTAGTATCCGGGGGGGAGATACGCAGTATTTT | CASSIRGGDTQYF
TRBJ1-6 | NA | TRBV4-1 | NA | TGCGCCAGCAGCCCGATTGCAGGGTCTTATTCACCCCTCCACTTT | CASSPIAGSYSPLHF
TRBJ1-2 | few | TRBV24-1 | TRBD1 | TGTGCCACCAGTGATGGACAGGCTGACTATGGCTACACCTTC | CATSDGQADYGYTF
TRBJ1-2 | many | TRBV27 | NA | TGTGCCAGCAGCCCGACAGAAACTAACTATGGCTACACCTTC | CASSPTETNYGYTF
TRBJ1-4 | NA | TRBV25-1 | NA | TGTGCCAGCAGCCCAATTTTCGGGACTGATGAAAAACTGTTTTTT | CASSPIFGTDEKLFF
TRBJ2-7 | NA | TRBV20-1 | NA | TGCAGTGCTAGCTCCCCGATGTACGAGCAGTACTTC | CSASSPMYEQYF
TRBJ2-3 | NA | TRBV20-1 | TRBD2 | TGCAGTGCGACTAGCGGGGGCACAGATACGCAGTATTTT | CSATSGGTDTQYF
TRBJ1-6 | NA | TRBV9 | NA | TGTGCCAGCAGCGTAGGCAGGGGTGCTTCACCCCTCCACTTT | CASSVGRGASPLHF
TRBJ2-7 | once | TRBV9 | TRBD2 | TGCGCCCGCAGCGTAGATGCTAGCGGGGCATACGAGCAGTACTTC | CARSVDASGAYEQYF
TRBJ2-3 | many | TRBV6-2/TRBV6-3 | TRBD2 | TGTGCCAGCAGTTATTCGACTAGCGGTTCAGGGACAGATACGCAGTATTTT | CASSYSTSGSGTDTQYF
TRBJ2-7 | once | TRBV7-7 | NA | TGTGCTATCGGGACTGGGCTCGAGCAGTACTTC | CAIGTGLEQYF
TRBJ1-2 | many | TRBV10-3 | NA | TGTGCCATCGGGGCCGAGGTAGGATATGGCTACACCTTC | CAIGAEVGYGYTF
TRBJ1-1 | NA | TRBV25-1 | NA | TGTGCCAGCAGTGTACAGGCGAACACTGAAGCTTTCTTT | CASSVQANTEAFF
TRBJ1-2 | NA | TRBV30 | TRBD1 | TGTGCCTGGATGCCGGGACAGGGACGGTATAACTACACCTTC | CAWMPGQGRYNYTF
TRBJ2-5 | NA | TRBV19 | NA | TGTGCCAGTCGGCGTCGGGGCAGAGGGGGTTCGCAAGAGACCCAGTACTTC | CASRRRGRGGSQETQYF
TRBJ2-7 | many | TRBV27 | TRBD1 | TGTGCCAGCAGTCCCGGGACAGGGTGGTCCTACGAGCAGTACTTC | CASSPGTGWSYEQYF
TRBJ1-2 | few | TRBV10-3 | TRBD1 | TGTGCCGTTATGGACAGGGACTCCTATGGCTACACCTTC | CAVMDRDSYGYTF
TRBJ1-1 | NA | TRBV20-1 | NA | TGCAGTGTTAGGACAGCCAGGGGAGCTTTCTTT | CSVRTARGAFF
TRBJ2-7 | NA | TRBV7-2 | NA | TGTGCCAGCAGCAAACGGCCCTACGAGCAGTACTTC | CASSKRPYEQYF
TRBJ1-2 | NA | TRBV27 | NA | TGTGCCAGCAGTTTATCAGGAGGAATCTATGGCTACACCTTC | CASSLSGGIYGYTF
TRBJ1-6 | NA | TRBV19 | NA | TGTGCCAGTAGAGATACCTATAATTCACCCCTCCACTTT | CASRDTYNSPLHF
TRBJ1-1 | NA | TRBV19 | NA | TGTGCCAGTAGTCCGGGGGCCCTGTTCATGAACACTGAAGCTTTCTTT | CASSPGALFMNTEAFF
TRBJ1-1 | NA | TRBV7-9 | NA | TGTGCCAGCAGCTTATCAGGTTACACTGAAGCTTTCTTT | CASSLSGYTEAFF
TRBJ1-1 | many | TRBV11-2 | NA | TGTGCCAGCAGCTTGGTGGGTAACACTGAAGCTTTCTTT | CASSLVGNTEAFF
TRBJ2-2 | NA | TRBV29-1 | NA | TGCAGCGTTGGCCAGCGGCCCGGGGAGCTGTTTTTT | CSVGQRPGELFF
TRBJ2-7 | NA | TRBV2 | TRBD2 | TGTGCCAGCAGTGAGCCTAGCGGGGGGGCATACGAGCAGTACTTC | CASSEPSGGAYEQYF
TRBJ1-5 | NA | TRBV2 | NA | TGTGCCAGCGGTTTCCGGGACGTAGGCAATCAGCCCCAGCATTTT | CASGFRDVGNQPQHF
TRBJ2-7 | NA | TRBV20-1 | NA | TGCAGTGCTGCACCGGGTCCTAGGTCCTACGAGCAGTACTTC | CSAAPGPRSYEQYF
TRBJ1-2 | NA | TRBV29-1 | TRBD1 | TGCAGCGCAGTCCGACAGGGGAACTATGGCTACACCTTC | CSAVRQGNYGYTF
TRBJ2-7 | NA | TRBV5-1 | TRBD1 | TGCGCCAGCAGCTTGGGCAGGGGGCTCTACAAGCAGTACTTC | CASSLGRGLYKQYF
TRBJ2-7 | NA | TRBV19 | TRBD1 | TGTGCCAGCGGACAGGGAGGAGAGCAGTACTTC | CASGQGGEQYF
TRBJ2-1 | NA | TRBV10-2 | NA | TGCGCCAGCAGTGACACAGGTGAGCAGTTCTTC | CASSDTGEQFF